This T cell receptor beta chain emerged from a study of technical replicates of blood from a handful of donors. CDR1 is SGHVS, CDR2 FQNEAQ, per germline. The CDR3 is 15 amino acids. Trimming stripped 5 bases from V and 0 bases from J, with 12 bases between. TCRdb's table, derived via immunoSEQ multiplex PCR, lists solely in-frame clones and lacks some. The sample consists of more than 75,000 clones, 96% of them appearing once. The receptor was derived from a human donor in good health. The sequencing sample was made of T cells isolated from PBMCs. J is TRBJ2-3 and V is TRBV7-8, with D tentatively TRBD1 (5 bases). DNA of the CDR3: TGTGCCAGCAGCCTCCAGGGTTATAGCACAGATACGCAGTATTTT. Translation: CASSLQGYSTDTQYF.